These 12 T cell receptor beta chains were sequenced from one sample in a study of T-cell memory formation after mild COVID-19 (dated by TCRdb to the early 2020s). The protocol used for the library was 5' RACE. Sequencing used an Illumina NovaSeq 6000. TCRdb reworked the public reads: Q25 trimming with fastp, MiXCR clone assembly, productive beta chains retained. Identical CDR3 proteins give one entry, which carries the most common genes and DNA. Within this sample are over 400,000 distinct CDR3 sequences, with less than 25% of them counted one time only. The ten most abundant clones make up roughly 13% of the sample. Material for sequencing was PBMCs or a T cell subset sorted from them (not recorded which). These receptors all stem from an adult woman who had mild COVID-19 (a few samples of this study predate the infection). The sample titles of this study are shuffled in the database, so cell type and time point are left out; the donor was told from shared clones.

In DNA form, the CDR3 reads TGTGCCAGCAGCGCCGAAGGGGGGGGACTCCCCGGGGGGATTCAGTACTTC. As protein: CASSAEGGGLPGGIQYF. The rearrangement links TRBV9 to TRBJ2-4; tentatively, D is TRBD2 (7 bases). Germline CDR1 reads SGDLS; CDR2 reads YYNGEE. The CDR3 is 17 amino acids. Trimming left V 3 bases short and J 10 bases short, with 26 bases between.

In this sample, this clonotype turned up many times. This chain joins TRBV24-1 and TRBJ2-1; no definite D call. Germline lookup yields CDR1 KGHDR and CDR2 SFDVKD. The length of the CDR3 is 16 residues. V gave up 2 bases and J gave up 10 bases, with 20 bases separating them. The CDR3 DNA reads TGTGCCACCAGTGATTCCCGGGCGGCCGGAATGGTCGAGCAGTTCTTC. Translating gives CATSDSRAAGMVEQFF.

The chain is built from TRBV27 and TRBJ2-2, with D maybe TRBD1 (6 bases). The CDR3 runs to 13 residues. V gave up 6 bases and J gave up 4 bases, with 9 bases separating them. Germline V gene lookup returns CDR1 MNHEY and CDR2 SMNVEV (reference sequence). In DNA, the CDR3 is TGTGCCAGCAGCCCAGGGGCCACCGGGGAGCTGTTTTTT. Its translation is CASSPGATGELFF.

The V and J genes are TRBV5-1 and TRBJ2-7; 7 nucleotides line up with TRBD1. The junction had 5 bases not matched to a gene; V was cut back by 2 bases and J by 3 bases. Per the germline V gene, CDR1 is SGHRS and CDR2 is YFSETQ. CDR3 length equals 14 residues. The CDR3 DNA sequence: TGCGCCAGCAGCTTACAGGGGAAGGACTACGAGCAGTACTTC. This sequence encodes CASSLQGKDYEQYF.

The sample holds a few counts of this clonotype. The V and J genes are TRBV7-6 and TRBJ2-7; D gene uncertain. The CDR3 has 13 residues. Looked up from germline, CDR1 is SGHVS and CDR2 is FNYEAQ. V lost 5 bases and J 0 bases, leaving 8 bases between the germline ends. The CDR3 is CASSPVSSYEQYF. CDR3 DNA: TGTGCCAGCAGCCCGGTCTCCTCCTACGAGCAGTACTTC.

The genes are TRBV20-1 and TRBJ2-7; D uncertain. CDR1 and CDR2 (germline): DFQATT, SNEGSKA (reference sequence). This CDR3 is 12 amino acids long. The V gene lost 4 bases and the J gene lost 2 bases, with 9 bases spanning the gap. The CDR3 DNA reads TGCAGTGCTAACCCAGACCCCTACGAGCAGTACTTC. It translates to CSANPDPYEQYF.

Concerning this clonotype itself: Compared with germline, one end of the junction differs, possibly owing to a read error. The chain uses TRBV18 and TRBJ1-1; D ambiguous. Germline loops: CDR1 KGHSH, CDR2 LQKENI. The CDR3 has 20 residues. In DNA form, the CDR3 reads TGTGCCAGCTCACTTTCAACCCAGCACCGACAAAGAGGCATGAACACTGAAGCTTTATTT. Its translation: CASSLSTQHRQRGMNTEALF.

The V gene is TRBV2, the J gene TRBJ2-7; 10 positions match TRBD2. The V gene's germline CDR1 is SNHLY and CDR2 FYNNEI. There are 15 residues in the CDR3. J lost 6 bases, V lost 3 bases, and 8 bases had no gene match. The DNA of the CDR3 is TGTGCCAGCAGTGAGGGACTAGCGATTACGGGCGAGCAGTACTTC. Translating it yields CASSEGLAITGEQYF.

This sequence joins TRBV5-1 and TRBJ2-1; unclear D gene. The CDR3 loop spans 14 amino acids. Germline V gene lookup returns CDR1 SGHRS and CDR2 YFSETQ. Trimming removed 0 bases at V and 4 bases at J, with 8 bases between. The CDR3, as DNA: TGCGCCAGCAGCTTGGCCGCTGAGTACAATGAGCAGTTCTTC. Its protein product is CASSLAAEYNEQFF.

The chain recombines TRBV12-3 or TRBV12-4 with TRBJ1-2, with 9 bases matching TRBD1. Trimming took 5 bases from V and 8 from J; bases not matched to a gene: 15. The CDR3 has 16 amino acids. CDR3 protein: CASSQQSGQGSLGYTF. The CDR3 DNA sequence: TGTGCCAGCAGTCAACAATCGGGACAGGGCTCTCTAGGCTACACCTTC.

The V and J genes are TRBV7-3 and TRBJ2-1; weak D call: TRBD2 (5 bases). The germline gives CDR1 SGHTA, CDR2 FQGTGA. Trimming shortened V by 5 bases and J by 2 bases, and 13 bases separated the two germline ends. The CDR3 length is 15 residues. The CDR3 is CASSAGPSAYNEQFF. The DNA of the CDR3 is TGTGCCAGCAGCGCGGGCCCCTCGGCCTACAATGAGCAGTTCTTC.

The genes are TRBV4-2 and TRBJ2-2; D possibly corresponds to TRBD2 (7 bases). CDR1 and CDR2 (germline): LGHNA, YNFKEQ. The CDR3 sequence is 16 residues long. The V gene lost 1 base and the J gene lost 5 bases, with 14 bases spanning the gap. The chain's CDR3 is CASSQGEGGGTGELFF. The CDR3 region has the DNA TGTGCCAGCAGCCAAGGGGAAGGGGGAGGGACCGGGGAGCTGTTTTTT.